This passage covers 11 T cell receptor beta chains from one sample sequenced in a study of blood T cell repertoires in COVID-19. Some clones are missing from TCRdb's copy, which holds only in-frame ones; the method was immunoSEQ multiplex PCR. The sample contains more than 250,000 clones, roughly 88% of which appear only once. The sequencing input was PBMCs or T cells enriched from blood (not recorded which). The receptors shown here come from a woman in her thirties or forties with acute COVID-19.

The chain couples TRBV7-8 to TRBJ2-1, with 9 bases aligning to TRBD2. Trimming cost V 5 bases and J 6 bases; bases outside gene matches: 11. Looked up from germline, CDR1 is SGHVS and CDR2 is FQNEAQ. This CDR3 is 16 amino acids long. The CDR3 DNA follows: TGTGCCAGCAGCCAATTAGCGGGAGCACAGGGCAATGAGCAGTTCTTC. This sequence encodes CASSQLAGAQGNEQFF.

V and J are TRBV29-1 and TRBJ1-4, with D perhaps matching TRBD1 (5 bases). Per germline, CDR1 SQVTM and CDR2 ANQGSEA. CDR3 length equals 14 residues. V was trimmed by 7 bases and J by 5 bases, leaving 17 bases between them. As DNA, the CDR3 is TGCAGCGCCTTGACGGGGGTAGGGAATGAAAAACTGTTTTTT. Translation: CSALTGVGNEKLFF.

This sequence joins TRBV9 and TRBJ1-1; 7 bases fit TRBD1. Trimming removed 0 bases from V and 5 bases from J; junction bases left unmatched: 4. Germline V lookup: CDR1 SGDLS, CDR2 YYNGEE. The CDR3 consists of 14 residues. The CDR3 protein is CASSVEGARTEAFF. The CDR3 coding sequence is TGTGCCAGCAGCGTAGAGGGGGCGCGGACTGAAGCTTTCTTT.

This chain links TRBV28 with TRBJ1-2; 8 bases line up with TRBD1. The CDR3 sequence is 14 residues long. Germline CDR1 is MDHEN and CDR2 is SYDVKM. The V gene end was trimmed by 6 bases and the J gene end by 7 bases; junction bases not matched to a gene: 10. Here the CDR3 reads CASRYQDRVPGYTF. DNA of the CDR3: TGTGCCAGCAGATATCAGGACAGGGTTCCTGGCTACACCTTC.

This clone turned up a few times. This chain links TRBV6-5 with TRBJ2-3; weak D call: TRBD1 (5 bases). This CDR3 has 12 residues. Looked up from germline, CDR1 is MNHEY and CDR2 is SVGAGI. V was trimmed by 8 bases and J by 4 bases, leaving 10 bases between them. The CDR3 loop reads CASSGAADTQYF. CDR3 in DNA: TGTGCCAGCTCTGGGGCGGCAGATACGCAGTATTTT.

J is TRBJ2-3 and V is TRBV7-9, with 9 positions matching TRBD1. V lost 6 bases and J lost 1; bases outside the gene matches: 8. The CDR3 covers 16 residues. Germline assignment: CDR1 SEHNR and CDR2 FQNEAQ (reference sequence). For the CDR3, the DNA is TGTGCCAGCAGATATAAGGGACAGGGAGGCACAGATACGCAGTATTTT. Its protein is CASRYKGQGGTDTQYF.

The chain has TRBV7-9 and TRBJ2-5; 8 bases are shared with TRBD1. There are 15 residues in the CDR3. Germline CDR1 and CDR2: SEHNR and FQNEAQ (reference sequence). J gave up 5 bases and V 2 bases, and 7 bases lay outside the gene matches. CDR3 nucleotides: TGTGCCAGCAGCTTACGCCCGACAGGGGTGGAGACCCAGTACTTC. Translated: CASSLRPTGVETQYF. The whole variable domain, remainder taken from reference TRBV7-9 and TRBJ2-5, is DTGVSQNPRHKITKRGQNVTFRCDPISEHNRLYWYRQTLGQGPEFLTYFQNEAQLEKSRLLSDRFSAERPKGSFSTLEIQRTEQGDSAMYLCASSLRPTGVETQYFGPGTRLLVL.

The V gene is TRBV2, the J gene TRBJ1-1; no clear D. Germline-derived CDR1 and CDR2 are SNHLY and FYNNEI. V was clipped by 6 bases and J by 8 bases, with 10 bases between them. The length of the CDR3 is 11 residues. The CDR3 region is CASSPRSEAFF. Written as DNA, the CDR3 is TGTGCCAGCAGCCCGCGGTCGGAAGCTTTCTTT.

The chain recombines TRBV15 with TRBJ1-5; 12 bases map to TRBD1. CDR3 length: 14 residues. Germline loops: CDR1 LNHNV, CDR2 YYDKDF (reference sequence). Trimming at V came to 5 bases and at J to 8 bases, leaving 4 bases not matched to a gene. CDR3 loop: CATSGGTGGKPQHF. DNA for the CDR3: TGTGCCACCAGCGGAGGGACAGGGGGCAAGCCCCAGCATTTT.

The chain is built from TRBV10-2 and TRBJ2-7, with 10 bases fitting TRBD2. This CDR3 is 17 amino acids long. With V trimmed by 6 bases and J by 1 base, 12 bases remained unmatched. Germline V CDR1 and CDR2: WSHSY, SAAADI. The CDR3 reads CASRNLAGASRSYEQYV. CDR3 DNA sequence: TGCGCCAGCAGGAACCTAGCGGGGGCGTCTAGGTCCTACGAGCAGTACGTC.

The rearrangement links TRBV4-3 to TRBJ2-2; D ambiguous. This CDR3 spans 17 amino acids. The germline CDR1 and CDR2 sequences are LGHNA and YSLEER. Trimming removed 2 bases from V and 4 bases from J, with 17 bases in between. CDR3 sequence: CASSQPIHGEPTGELFF. The CDR3 nucleotides are TGCGCCAGCAGCCAACCTATACACGGAGAACCCACCGGGGAGCTGTTTTTT.